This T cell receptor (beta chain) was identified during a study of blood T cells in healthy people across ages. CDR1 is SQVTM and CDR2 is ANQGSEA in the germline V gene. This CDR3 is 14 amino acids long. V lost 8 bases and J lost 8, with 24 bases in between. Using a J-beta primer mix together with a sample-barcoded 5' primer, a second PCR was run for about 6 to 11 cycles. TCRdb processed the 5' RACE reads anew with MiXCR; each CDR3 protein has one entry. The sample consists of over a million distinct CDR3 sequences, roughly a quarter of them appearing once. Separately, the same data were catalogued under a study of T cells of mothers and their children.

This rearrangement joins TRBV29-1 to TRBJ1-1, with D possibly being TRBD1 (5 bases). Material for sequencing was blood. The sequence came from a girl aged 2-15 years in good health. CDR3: CSSRGTPDSGEAFF. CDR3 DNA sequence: TGCAGCTCCCGCGGGACTCCGGACTCGGGGGAAGCTTTCTTT.